This T cell receptor beta chain appears in the sequencing data of a study of cytomegalovirus exposure and HLA in healthy donors. This CDR3 is built from 16 residues. Germline lookup yields CDR1 SGHTA and CDR2 FQGNSA. Unmatched junction bases numbered 3, after V lost 1 base and J lost 2 bases. Details on this clone: Its specificity is not known.

Study results and limitations: Most TCR sequences were seen very rarely across donors, but some public TCRs occurred in many. Testing in vitro showed three CMV-associated chains specific for CMV antigens.

Researchers ran the PCR with 60 Vbeta and 13 Jbeta primers. Methods used by the authors: The count from a later analysis was 70 million to 85 million unique TCR beta chains, some 11 million of them shared. TCRdb's table, derived via immunoSEQ multiplex PCR, lists solely in-frame clones and lacks some. D and trimming come from the DNA, and the V and J calls and clone size come from that table. The sample contains under 150,000 clones, roughly four fifths of which appear only once. The chain joins TRBV7-2 to TRBJ2-3; 10 bases align to TRBD2. This receptor was taken from a male donor in good health and CMV-seronegative. The sequenced material came from PBMCs. CDR3 nucleotide sequence: TGTGCCAGCAGCTTAGGGACTAGCGGATACACAGATACGCAGTATTTT. It yields the protein CASSLGTSGYTDTQYF. The full variable domain, rest sourced from reference TRBV7-2 and TRBJ2-3, is GAGVSQSPSNKVTEKGKDVELRCDPISGHTALYWYRQSLGQGLEFLIYFQGNSAPDKSGLPSDRFSAERTGGSVSTLTIQRTQQEDSAVYLCASSLGTSGYTDTQYFGPGTRLTVL.